This TCR beta chain was obtained from a study of identical twins. This clonotype was seen more than once but under ten times. The antigen is undetermined. The CDR3 is 13 amino acids. Germline CDR1 SQVTM, CDR2 ANQGSEA. Trimming stripped 7 bases from V and 6 bases from J, with 16 bases between. MiXCR, applied by TCRdb to the 5' RACE reads, yields one record per CDR3 protein. The table includes about 570,000 distinct CDR3 sequences, nearly 10% detected once. General observations from the study: Cord blood beta clonotypes present at high abundance carried fewer insertions; no such pattern appeared in memory repertoires. Models predicted less out-of-frame TCR alpha sharing in monozygotic twins than was found.

The same data also contributed to another study, on yellow fever vaccine responses in identical twins.

The genes are TRBV29-1 and TRBJ2-1; the D call may be TRBD1 or TRBD2 (5 bases each). The source material was PBMCs. The receptor was isolated from a woman between 18 and 29 years old in good health. This CDR3 is CSADSGIGNEQFF. In nucleotides, the CDR3 is TGCAGCGCGGACTCAGGGATAGGCAATGAGCAGTTCTTC.